These T cell receptor beta chains were read from a single sample in a study of T cell responses to AZD1222 COVID-19 vaccine. Here immunoSEQ multiplex PCR was the method, and the copy in TCRdb shows in-frame clones only, minus some. The data show approximately 90,000 clones, approximately 91% seen once. Source: peripheral blood, taken on day 0 of AZD1222 vaccination. The receptors come from an adult in good health. Each CDR3 is given with its conserved first and last residue. Fields, in order: CDR3 protein, CDR3 DNA, J gene, V gene, D gene. D genes are given only for firm matches.

CDR3aa: CSASPRDYQETQYF
CDR3nt: TGCAGTGCTAGTCCCCGGGACTACCAAGAGACCCAGTACTTC
j_gene: TRBJ2-5
v_gene: TRBV20-1
d_gene: .

CDR3aa: CASSSSGDYEQYF
CDR3nt: TGTGCCAGCAGCTCGTCCGGGGACTACGAGCAGTACTTC
j_gene: TRBJ2-7
v_gene: TRBV6-6
d_gene: .

CDR3aa: CASSFGPRDNYGYTF
CDR3nt: TGCGCCAGCAGCTTCGGACCCCGGGACAACTATGGCTACACCTTC
j_gene: TRBJ1-2
v_gene: TRBV5-1
d_gene: .

CDR3aa: CASSLSGGAGNTIYF
CDR3nt: TGTGCCAGCAGTTTATCGGGGGGGGCTGGAAACACCATATATTTT
j_gene: TRBJ1-3
v_gene: TRBV28
d_gene: .

CDR3aa: CAWSVMAGGHGEQFF
CDR3nt: TGTGCCTGGAGTGTAATGGCGGGAGGCCACGGTGAGCAGTTCTTC
j_gene: TRBJ2-1
v_gene: TRBV30
d_gene: TRBD2

CDR3aa: CASSLPAGELFF
CDR3nt: TGTGCCAGCAGTTTACCAGCCGGGGAGCTGTTTTTT
j_gene: TRBJ2-2
v_gene: TRBV12-3/TRBV12-4
d_gene: .

CDR3aa: CASSNRDGLWLFF
CDR3nt: TGTGCCAGTAGTAACCGGGACGGGCTATGGCTGTTTTTT
j_gene: TRBJ2-2
v_gene: TRBV19
d_gene: .

CDR3aa: CASSSGQARTEKLFF
CDR3nt: TGTGCCAGCAGCTCGGGACAGGCACGGACTGAAAAACTGTTTTTT
j_gene: TRBJ1-4
v_gene: TRBV7-9
d_gene: TRBD1

CDR3aa: CASRWTGGDSPLHF
CDR3nt: TGTGCCAGCAGGTGGACAGGGGGCGATTCACCCCTCCACTTT
j_gene: TRBJ1-6
v_gene: TRBV28
d_gene: TRBD1

CDR3aa: CASSQRSGGPSSYNEQFF
CDR3nt: TGTGCCAGCAGCCAACGTAGCGGGGGCCCTAGCTCCTACAATGAGCAGTTCTTC
j_gene: TRBJ2-1
v_gene: TRBV4-2
d_gene: TRBD2

CDR3aa: CASSLSTNTIYF
CDR3nt: TGTGCCAGCAGCCTGTCCACTAACACCATATATTTT
j_gene: TRBJ1-3
v_gene: TRBV3-1/TRBV3-2
d_gene: .

CDR3aa: CASSSEWRTYGYTF
CDR3nt: TGTGCCAGCAGCTCGGAGTGGCGAACCTATGGCTACACCTTC
j_gene: TRBJ1-2
v_gene: TRBV28
d_gene: .

CDR3aa: CASSTTGGVSQPQHF
CDR3nt: TGTGCCAGTAGTACCACAGGGGGTGTCAGTCAGCCCCAGCATTTT
j_gene: TRBJ1-5
v_gene: TRBV19
d_gene: TRBD1

CDR3aa: CASRLGADFMNTEAFF
CDR3nt: TGTGCCAGCAGATTAGGGGCGGACTTCATGAACACTGAAGCTTTCTTT
j_gene: TRBJ1-1
v_gene: TRBV7-8
d_gene: .

CDR3aa: CASSPDSNYGYTF
CDR3nt: TGTGCCAGCTCACCCGACAGTAACTATGGCTACACCTTC
j_gene: TRBJ1-2
v_gene: TRBV18
d_gene: .